Each of the 21 T cell receptor beta chains below was sequenced from the same sample in a study of T cells in localized non-small cell lung cancer. Assay: immunoSEQ multiplex PCR; the TCRdb copy retains only in-frame clones and omits some. The data show 25,000 to 40,000 clones, around four fifths seen once. This sample comprised peripheral blood, obtained before any cancer treatment. The source is a male donor aged 60 or over with stage II squamous cell lung carcinoma.

The genes are TRBV15 and TRBJ1-6; TRBD1 aligns across 9 bases. The germline CDR1 and CDR2 sequences are LNHNV and YYDKDF (reference sequence). CDR3 length: 15 residues. The junction had 8 bases not matched to a gene; V was cut back by 5 bases and J by 9 bases. CDR3 nucleotides: TGTGCCACCAGCGGCCGGACAGGGGTTGTTTCACCCCTCCACTTT. Its translation is CATSGRTGVVSPLHF.

The chain employs TRBV5-1 and TRBJ2-2; 7 nucleotides agree with TRBD2. CDR1 is SGHRS, CDR2 YFSETQ, per germline. This CDR3 spans 16 amino acids. Germline trimming cut 3 bases from V and 4 bases from J; bases unmatched to any gene: 9. The CDR3 region is CASSSGGLAATGELFF. In DNA form, the CDR3 reads TGCGCCAGCAGCTCGGGTGGGCTAGCGGCCACCGGGGAGCTGTTTTTT.

The chain joins TRBV19 to TRBJ2-3; 8 bases fit TRBD2. Germline CDR1 LNHDA, CDR2 SQIVND (reference sequence). V dropped 5 bases and J dropped 2; count of bases not matched to a gene: 15. The CDR3 spans 18 residues. In DNA, the CDR3 is TGTGCCAGTAGTTCTCGACTAGCGCGCTTAGGGGACACAGATACGCAGTATTTT. Translating it yields CASSSRLARLGDTDTQYF.

This clone was seen more than once but under ten times. The gene calls are TRBV19 and TRBJ2-7, with TRBD1 identical over 10 bases. Per the germline V gene, CDR1 is LNHDA and CDR2 is SQIVND (reference sequence). V shed 5 bases, J shed 2 bases, and the junction held 6 bases outside the gene matches. This CDR3 has 15 residues. The CDR3 region is CASSADGTGAYEQYF. In DNA, the CDR3 is TGTGCCAGTAGTGCCGATGGGACAGGGGCCTACGAGCAGTACTTC. The full variable domain, completed using reference TRBV19 and TRBJ2-7, is DGGITQSPKYLFRKEGQNVTLSCEQNLNHDAMYWYRQDPGQGLRLIYYSQIVNDFQKGDIAEGYSVSREKKESFPLTVTSAQKNPTAFYLCASSADGTGAYEQYFGPGTRLTVT.

This sequence joins TRBV25-1 and TRBJ1-1; D ambiguous. Between the trimmed V and J ends, which lost 1 base and 2 bases, there was a span of 11 bases. The germline CDR1 and CDR2 sequences are MGHDK and SYGVNS. The CDR3 is 15 amino acids. CDR3 bases: TGTGCCAGCAGTGAATCGAAAGGAATTAACACTGAAGCTTTCTTT. Its translation: CASSESKGINTEAFF.

The chain combines TRBV7-9 with TRBJ1-4; TRBD1 aligns across 7 bases. Germline loops: CDR1 SEHNR, CDR2 FQNEAQ (reference sequence). There are 14 residues in the CDR3. J gave up 7 bases and V 5 bases, and 7 bases lay outside the gene matches. CDR3 sequence (DNA): TGTGCCAGCAGCCCGACAGGGATTAGTGAAAAACTGTTTTTT. This gives the protein CASSPTGISEKLFF.

The J gene is TRBJ2-7, the V gene TRBV2; possibly TRBD1 or TRBD2 for D (5 bases each). V gave up 3 bases and J gave up 4 bases, with 13 bases separating them. From germline, CDR1 is SNHLY and CDR2 FYNNEI. The CDR3 is 14 residues long. CDR3 sequence reads: CASSDLGPLYEQYF. The CDR3 DNA follows: TGTGCCAGCAGTGACCTGGGACCGCTATACGAGCAGTACTTC. The entire variable domain, with the rest obtained from reference TRBV2 and TRBJ2-7, is as follows: EPEVTQTPSHQVTQMGQEVILRCVPISNHLYFYWYRQILGQKVEFLVSFYNNEISEKSEIFDDQFSVERPDGSNFTLKIRSTKLEDSAMYFCASSDLGPLYEQYFGPGTRLTVT.

The J gene is TRBJ1-1, the V gene TRBV30; no clear D gene. Germline loops: CDR1 GTSNPN, CDR2 SVGIG (reference sequence). CDR3 length: 13 amino acids. Trimming stripped 5 bases from V and 5 bases from J, with 15 bases between. The CDR3 loop is CAWERRQSTEAFF. The CDR3 region has the DNA TGTGCCTGGGAACGCCGACAATCAACTGAAGCTTTCTTT. Based on the CDR3 plus reference TRBV30 and TRBJ1-1, the full variable domain is SQTIHQWPATLVQPVGSPLSLECTVEGTSNPNLYWYRQAAGRGLQLLFYSVGIGQISSEVPQNLSASRPQDRQFILSSKKLLLSDSGFYLCAWERRQSTEAFFGQGTRLTVV.

This clone was counted a single time. The chain joins TRBV2 to TRBJ2-3; D unresolved. V was trimmed by 6 bases and J by 2 bases, leaving 15 bases between them. This CDR3 spans 15 amino acids. Germline assignment: CDR1 SNHLY and CDR2 FYNNEI. CDR3 residues: CASSGSRIFTDTQYF. The DNA for the CDR3 is TGTGCCAGCAGCGGTTCCAGGATTTTCACAGATACGCAGTATTTT.

The chain employs TRBV27 and TRBJ1-1; D gene unclear. The CDR3 is made up of 11 amino acids. The germline V gene has CDR1 MNHEY and CDR2 SMNVEV (reference sequence). V was clipped by 6 bases and J by 4 bases, with 6 bases between them. The CDR3 DNA sequence: TGTGCCAGCAGAACGGGCACTGAAGCTTTCTTT. Its translation: CASRTGTEAFF.

This chain links TRBV18 with TRBJ2-7; D gene unclear. Trimming removed 6 bases from V and 1 base from J, with 16 bases in between. The CDR3 has 15 residues. Looked up from germline, CDR1 is KGHSH and CDR2 is LQKENI. The CDR3 loop reads CASSPLATRSYEQYF. As DNA, the CDR3 is TGTGCCAGCTCTCCCCTTGCGACGCGTTCCTACGAGCAGTACTTC.

The genes are TRBV2 and TRBJ1-2; D gene uncertain. The CDR3 totals 12 residues. CDR1 is SNHLY and CDR2 is FYNNEI in the germline V gene. Trimming pared 7 bases from V and 4 bases from J, leaving 10 bases between. The DNA of the CDR3 is TGTGCCAGCACCGTAAGCGGCTATGGCTACACCTTC. It encodes CASTVSGYGYTF. The entire variable domain, with the rest obtained from reference TRBV2 and TRBJ1-2, is as follows: EPEVTQTPSHQVTQMGQEVILRCVPISNHLYFYWYRQILGQKVEFLVSFYNNEISEKSEIFDDQFSVERPDGSNFTLKIRSTKLEDSAMYFCASTVSGYGYTFGSGTRLTVV.

The V and J genes are TRBV28 and TRBJ1-1; tentative D call: TRBD1 (5 bases). Per the germline V gene, CDR1 is MDHEN and CDR2 is SYDVKM. The CDR3 consists of 11 residues. The germline V and J ends were trimmed by 4 bases and 8 bases, with 8 bases remaining between them. CDR3 coding DNA: TGTGCCAGCAGTTACAAGGGGGAAGCTTTCTTT. This encodes CASSYKGEAFF.

Only a few counts were recorded for this clone. This rearrangement joins TRBV4-1 to TRBJ1-1; D is perhaps TRBD1 (6 bases). Germline lookup yields CDR1 MGHRA and CDR2 YSYEKL. The CDR3 has 13 amino acids. Trimming pared 3 bases from V and 3 bases from J, leaving 8 bases between. DNA for the CDR3: TGCGCCAGCAGCCAGCAGGGGTACACTGAAGCTTTCTTT. The encoded protein is CASSQQGYTEAFF.

The chain carries TRBV9 and TRBJ2-7; D is perhaps TRBD1 or TRBD2 (5 bases each). Trimming left V 3 bases short and J 6 bases short, with 13 bases between. Germline lookup yields CDR1 SGDLS and CDR2 YYNGEE. The CDR3 covers 13 residues. The CDR3 DNA sequence: TGTGCCAGCAGCGAGGCCTTGAGGGGCGAGCAGTACTTC. Its translation: CASSEALRGEQYF.

V is TRBV2 and J is TRBJ1-2; 7 bases agree with TRBD1. Trimming took 7 bases from V and 2 from J; bases not matched to a gene: 7. Germline CDR1 SNHLY, CDR2 FYNNEI. This CDR3 contains 14 residues. In DNA, the CDR3 is TGTGCCAGCACTGTTGCGGGACAGAACTATGGCTACACCTTC. Translated: CASTVAGQNYGYTF. Combining the CDR3 with reference TRBV2 and TRBJ1-2 gives the whole variable domain EPEVTQTPSHQVTQMGQEVILRCVPISNHLYFYWYRQILGQKVEFLVSFYNNEISEKSEIFDDQFSVERPDGSNFTLKIRSTKLEDSAMYFCASTVAGQNYGYTFGSGTRLTVV.

The chain is built from TRBV5-6 and TRBJ1-3; no definite D call. The CDR3 totals 15 residues. The germline CDR1 and CDR2 sequences are SGHDT and YYEEEE. Trimming left V 0 bases short and J 2 bases short, with 9 bases between. Here the CDR3 reads CASSLVGSPGNTIYF. As DNA, the CDR3 is TGTGCCAGCAGCTTGGTAGGCAGCCCTGGAAACACCATATATTTT.

The chain joins TRBV19 to TRBJ1-6, with 8 bases that match TRBD1. CDR1 LNHDA and CDR2 SQIVND come from the germline V gene (reference sequence). V gave up 6 bases and J gave up 9 bases; unmatched junction bases: 7. The CDR3 spans 14 residues. This CDR3 is CASRTQGDGSPLHF. The CDR3 DNA is TGTGCCAGTAGGACACAGGGGGACGGTTCACCCCTCCACTTT.

J is TRBJ2-5 and V is TRBV11-3; 8 bases map to TRBD1. CDR3 length equals 13 residues. The ends lost 5 bases at V and 4 bases at J; junction bases unmatched: 3. Per the germline V gene, CDR1 is SGHNT and CDR2 is YENEEA. The CDR3 region has the DNA TGTGCCAGCAGCGCCGACAGGGGAGAGACCCAGTACTTC. Protein product: CASSADRGETQYF.

The V gene is TRBV11-2, the J gene TRBJ1-1, with D tentatively TRBD1 (6 bases). The CDR3 is 14 amino acids. Germline CDR1 and CDR2: SGHAT and FQNNGV. V was pared by 7 bases and J by 10 bases, with 22 bases between. The DNA of the CDR3 is TGTGCCAGCAACCTAACCCCAGGGGCCCTGGGAGCTTTCTTT. It codes for CASNLTPGALGAFF.

The gene calls are TRBV7-8 and TRBJ2-6; 13 nucleotides match TRBD2. V shed 3 bases and J 0 bases; nucleotides not matched to a gene: 5. There are 19 residues in the CDR3. Looked up from germline, CDR1 is SGHVS and CDR2 is FQNEAQ. DNA for the CDR3: TGTGCCAGCAGCTTCGGACTAGCGGGGGTTCGCTCTGGGGCCAACGTCCTGACTTTC. Translating gives CASSFGLAGVRSGANVLTF.